Following are 21 T cell receptor beta chains from one sample sequenced in a study of OX40 agonist ivuxolimab in advanced cancers. Clones were read by immunoSEQ multiplex PCR, and TCRdb kept only the in-frame ones, dropping some. The data show roughly 56,000 clones, about 88% seen once. Sequencing was performed on CD4+ or CD8+ T cells sorted from blood, taken in a trial of the OX40 agonist ivuxolimab. These receptors were obtained from an adult with an advanced solid tumor such as melanoma, head and neck, liver or kidney cancer.

The J gene is TRBJ2-7, the V gene TRBV19; TRBD2 agrees at 12 bases. CDR3 size: 17 residues. V gave up 1 base and J gave up 7 bases; unmatched junction bases: 11. Germline V lookup: CDR1 LNHDA, CDR2 SQIVND (reference sequence). The CDR3 loop reads CASSIGRLAGGPEEQYF. The CDR3 nucleotides read TGTGCCAGTAGTATAGGGCGGCTAGCGGGAGGGCCAGAAGAGCAGTACTTC.

This chain connects TRBV5-4 to TRBJ2-1; D perhaps matches TRBD2 (6 bases). Germline CDR1 reads SGHNT; CDR2 reads YYREEE (reference sequence). Trimming took 2 bases from V and 2 from J, leaving 11 bases between them. There are 15 residues in the CDR3. In nucleotides, the CDR3 is TGTGCCAGCAGCTTTGGAGGGAGTCCCTACAATGAGCAGTTCTTC. Protein: CASSFGGSPYNEQFF. The entire variable domain, with the rest obtained from reference TRBV5-4 and TRBJ2-1, is as follows: ETGVTQSPTHLIKTRGQQVTLRCSSQSGHNTVSWYQQALGQGPQFIFQYYREEENGRGNFPPRFSGLQFPNYSSELNVNALELDDSALYLCASSFGGSPYNEQFFGPGTRLTVL.

This clone has only one observation. The chain is built from TRBV27 and TRBJ1-4; D gene unclear. Germline CDR1 reads MNHEY; CDR2 reads SMNVEV (reference sequence). Deletions cut 3 bases from V and 9 bases from J, with 11 bases between. The CDR3 is 13 amino acids. CDR3 in amino acids: CASSLRARQKLFF. The CDR3 DNA reads TGTGCCAGCAGTTTGAGGGCCCGCCAAAAACTGTTTTTT.

The chain uses TRBV28 and TRBJ2-1, with no clear D. With 2 bases removed from V and 2 bases from J, the gap between germline ends came to 10 bases. Per the germline V gene, CDR1 is MDHEN and CDR2 is SYDVKM. The CDR3 extends over 15 amino acids. CDR3 DNA: TGTGCCAGCAGTTTAGGTCTAGATACCTACAATGAGCAGTTCTTC. As protein: CASSLGLDTYNEQFF. The whole variable domain, filled in from reference TRBV28 and TRBJ2-1, reads DVKVTQSSRYLVKRTGEKVFLECVQDMDHENMFWYRQDPGLGLRLIYFSYDVKMKEKGDIPEGYSVSREKKERFSLILESASTNQTSMYLCASSLGLDTYNEQFFGPGTRLTVL.

The rearrangement joins TRBV4-3 to TRBJ2-1; D is possibly TRBD2 (6 bases). The germline V and J ends were trimmed by 4 bases and 10 bases, with 20 bases remaining between them. This CDR3 has 15 residues. Germline V lookup: CDR1 LGHNA, CDR2 YSLEER. In DNA form, the CDR3 reads TGCGCCAGCAGCCGAACTAGCCCCTCGACTGAAGAGCAGTTCTTC. Encoded protein: CASSRTSPSTEEQFF.

The chain links TRBV6-1 to TRBJ2-7; 14 nucleotides align to TRBD2. Trimming took 7 bases from V and 3 from J; bases not matched to a gene: 5. Germline V CDR1 and CDR2: MNHNS, SASEGT. The CDR3 contains 15 residues. CDR3 in amino acids: CASNSGTSGSYEQYF. The CDR3 coding sequence is TGTGCCAGCAACTCTGGGACTAGCGGGAGCTACGAGCAGTACTTC.

This clone was detected only once. The V gene is TRBV27, the J gene TRBJ2-7; TRBD1 agrees at 8 bases. Germline V gene data show CDR1 as MNHEY and CDR2 as SMNVEV (reference sequence). V lost 6 bases to trimming and J lost 3 bases; unmatched junction nucleotides: 4. The length of the CDR3 is 13 residues. The CDR3 sequence: CASSWTGRYEQYF. Here the CDR3 DNA reads TGTGCCAGCAGCTGGACAGGGCGCTACGAGCAGTACTTC.

This clone showed up just once. V is TRBV19 and J is TRBJ2-1; 10 bases are a match to TRBD2. Trimming cost V 5 bases and J 9 bases; bases outside gene matches: 13. The CDR3 has 16 amino acids. Germline lookup yields CDR1 LNHDA and CDR2 SQIVND (reference sequence). This CDR3 is CASSSALAGSLVEQFF. The DNA for the CDR3 is TGTGCCAGTAGTTCCGCACTAGCGGGATCTCTTGTTGAGCAGTTCTTC.

The chain joins TRBV18 to TRBJ1-6; D remains unclear. V was shortened by 5 bases and J by 5 bases, with 7 bases between the two germline ends. Germline V gives CDR1 KGHSH, CDR2 LQKENI. The CDR3 covers 13 residues. The CDR3, as DNA: TGTGCCAGCTCAGAGTTCAATAATTCACCCCTCCACTTT. It is translated as CASSEFNNSPLHF. Full variable domain (remainder filled in from reference TRBV18 and TRBJ1-6): NAGVMQNPRHLVRRRGQEARLRCSPMKGHSHVYWYRQLPEEGLKFMVYLQKENIIDESGMPKERFSAEFPKEGPSILRIQQVVRGDSAAYFCASSEFNNSPLHFGNGTRLTVT.

The DNA for the CDR3 is TGTGCCAGCAGCTGGCAGCATTACGAGCAGTACTTC. Its translation: CASSWQHYEQYF. The J gene is TRBJ2-7, the V gene TRBV11-2; no reliable D call. Trimming shortened V by 4 bases and J by 4 bases, and 8 bases separated the two germline ends. The CDR3 consists of 12 residues. The germline CDR1 and CDR2 sequences are SGHAT and FQNNGV.

The chain carries TRBV28 and TRBJ1-2; 7 nucleotides match TRBD1. The CDR3 consists of 13 residues. Per germline, CDR1 MDHEN and CDR2 SYDVKM. V shed 5 bases and J 4 bases; nucleotides not matched to a gene: 4. The CDR3 nucleotides read TGTGCCAGCAGTCGACAGGGTGGCTATGGCTACACCTTC. Translation gives CASSRQGGYGYTF.

The V call is TRBV7-9, the J call TRBJ1-3; no definite D call. V was trimmed by 1 base and J by 3 bases, leaving 7 bases between them. CDR3 size: 14 residues. The V gene's germline CDR1 is SEHNR and CDR2 FQNEAQ (reference sequence). CDR3 sequence (DNA): TGTGCCAGCAGCTTAGGATGGAGTGGAAACACCATATATTTT. Protein product: CASSLGWSGNTIYF.

Only a few counts were recorded for this clone. Other nucleotide sequences in the sample specify the same CDR3. The genes are TRBV7-9 and TRBJ1-1; TRBD1 is a possible D gene (5 bases). V lost 4 bases and J lost 1, with 10 bases in between. CDR3 size: 14 residues. Looked up from germline, CDR1 is SEHNR and CDR2 is FQNEAQ (reference sequence). The CDR3 DNA sequence: TGTGCCAGCAGCTACATTACAGGGAACACTGAAGCTTTCTTT. Encoded protein: CASSYITGNTEAFF.

The chain uses TRBV6-5 and TRBJ2-5; no reliable D call. The tail of the sequence fits TRBJ2-7 better, so the J call may be wrong. Germline V gene data show CDR1 as MNHEY and CDR2 as SVGAGI. This CDR3 region has 13 residues. The CDR3 DNA reads as TGTGCCACCGTAGGGCGGAGCTCCTACGAGCAGTACTTC. Residues: CATVGRSSYEQYF.

J is TRBJ2-7 and V is TRBV5-4, with 13 positions matching TRBD2. CDR3 size: 16 residues. Germline trimming cut 5 bases from V and 6 bases from J; bases unmatched to any gene: 11. Germline CDR1 SGHNT, CDR2 YYREEE (reference sequence). CDR3: CASRSLAGGIWGEQYF. The CDR3 coding sequence is TGTGCCAGCAGGTCACTAGCGGGAGGGATTTGGGGCGAGCAGTACTTC.

The gene calls are TRBV10-2 and TRBJ2-5, with a possible D match to TRBD2 (6 bases). CDR3 length equals 13 residues. CDR1 and CDR2 from the germline V gene are WSHSY and SAAADI. V gave up 6 bases and J gave up 2 bases, with 10 bases separating them. The DNA of the CDR3 is TGCGCCAGCAGCTTTGCGGGACAAGAGACCCAGTACTTC. Its translation is CASSFAGQETQYF.

This clone has just a few counts. The junction shows a germline mismatch at one end, possibly a read error. The chain uses TRBV7-2 and TRBJ2-7; D remains ambiguous. Germline loops: CDR1 SGHTA, CDR2 FQGNSA. The CDR3 covers 11 residues. CDR3 residues: CASTDLGRHPF. Here the CDR3 DNA reads TGTGCCAGCACCGATCTCGGACGCCACCCCTTC.

CDR3 region: CASGSFRTKNTEAFF. CDR3 DNA sequence: TGTGCCAGCGGGTCGTTCCGTACTAAGAACACTGAAGCTTTCTTT. The V gene is TRBV6-1, the J gene TRBJ1-1; D gene ambiguous. V lost 8 bases to trimming and J lost 1 base, with 17 bases between them. Germline V gene sequence: CDR1 MNHNS, CDR2 SASEGT. The CDR3 runs 15 residues.

This chain connects TRBV28 to TRBJ2-7; 8 bases are a match to TRBD1. The V segment lost 7 bases and the J segment 1 base; nucleotides outside the gene matches: 6. In germline, CDR1 is MDHEN, CDR2 SYDVKM. The CDR3 contains 14 residues. The CDR3 bases are TGTGCCAGCAATACAGGGGGTAGTTCCTACGAGCAGTACTTC. Its translation is CASNTGGSSYEQYF.

The chain recombines TRBV10-3 with TRBJ2-1, with 8 bases matching TRBD2. The CDR3 runs to 19 residues. CDR1 and CDR2 (germline): ENHRY, SYGVKD. V shed 2 bases, J shed 7 bases, and the junction held 19 bases outside the gene matches. Written as DNA, the CDR3 is TGTGCCATCAGTGAGCCTCGATGGGGTGAGCGGGAGCTTCAAAATGAGCAGTTCTTC. Translated, it gives CAISEPRWGERELQNEQFF.

The chain is built from TRBV5-6 and TRBJ2-4, with D uncertain. The CDR3 loop spans 13 amino acids. CDR1 and CDR2 from the germline V gene are SGHDT and YYEEEE. V lost 2 bases to trimming and J lost 7 bases, with 10 bases between them. CDR3 residues: CASSFSPGNIQYF. The CDR3 DNA follows: TGTGCCAGCAGCTTTTCCCCGGGTAACATTCAGTACTTC.